Sequencing of this T cell receptor beta chain was carried out in a study of blood T cell repertoires in COVID-19. Study at large: Sites in the United States, Italy and Spain provided acute and convalescent COVID-19 samples. Sources were T cells, B-cell-depleted T cells, or PBMCs; the material itself was cDNA or gDNA.

This CDR3 region has 12 residues. Germline lookup yields CDR1 MNHNY and CDR2 SVGAGI (reference sequence). Trimming cost V 7 bases and J 1 base, with 8 bases left between them. In the authors' workflow: Amplification of reference gene primers provided the estimated nucleated cell counts. Sequencing was performed with immunoSEQ multiplex PCR; in TCRdb, only in-frame clones are kept and a portion is missing. D and trimming were read from the DNA, whereas the V and J calls and clone size are those reported in that table. The sample lists 200,000 to 250,000 clones, approximately 86% occurring once. This clone was observed once.

Sequencing used peripheral blood. This clonotype originated in a woman between 65 and 79 years old with active or convalescent COVID-19. J is TRBJ2-7 and V is TRBV6-6; D remains ambiguous. CDR3 sequence: CASMAASYEQYF. The CDR3 DNA reads TGTGCCAGCATGGCGGCTTCCTACGAGCAGTACTTC.